This paragraph covers one TCR beta chain sequence. These data are taken from a study of control samples from healthy donors and cancer patients. Germline-derived CDR1 and CDR2 are MRHNA and SNTAGT. Trimming cost V 6 bases and J 5 bases, with 19 bases left between them. The CDR3 is 15 amino acids. Clones were read by immunoSEQ multiplex PCR, and TCRdb kept only the in-frame ones, dropping some. The sample lists roughly 150,000 clones; 93% were seen once. The chain recombines TRBV6-4 with TRBJ1-2, with D possibly being TRBD1 (6 bases). This sequence originates from a man aged 45-65 years in good health. The specimen sequenced was blood. The CDR3 region has the DNA TGTGCCAGCAGCCCCGCGGTAGGGGGAAGTTATGGCTACACCTTC. This translates into CASSPAVGGSYGYTF.